The rows below give T cell receptor beta chains drawn from one sample of a study of human T cells and chemical hapten exposure. TCRdb reprocessed the RACE reads with MiXCR, giving one entry per CDR3 protein. The sample holds about 120,000 distinct CDR3 sequences, 9% to 14% seen once. Sequenced material: whole blood, taken in connection with sensitization to the hapten diphenylcyclopropenone (DPC). These receptors came from a woman aged 50 to 65 with alopecia areata. Some clones in this sample may be carry-over from other donors' samples. CDR3s leave out the opening cysteine and the closing phenylalanine or tryptophan. Clone size is not always given. Where it is, it says once, few, many or a class for expanded clones.

j_call clone_size v_call cdr3_aa
TRBJ2-7 many TRBV29-1 SVLKLAGGIKPSYEQY
TRBJ1-5 many TRBV7-9 ASSSNRGVVQPQH
TRBJ2-1 many TRBV3-1 ASSQAGMAENYNEQF
TRBJ2-1 many TRBV5-1 ASSPLGSYVNEQF
TRBJ2-6 . TRBV5-6 ASSMTGSGANVLT
TRBJ2-7 many TRBV12-3/TRBV12-4 ASGEGGYEQY
TRBJ1-5 . TRBV6-2/TRBV6-3 ASSYSIRTGHSNQPQH
TRBJ2-3 . TRBV7-2 ASSLGGLFDTQY
TRBJ1-1 many TRBV7-8 ASSAGINTEAF
TRBJ2-1 few TRBV18 ASSLDRVEQF
TRBJ2-2 many TRBV12-3/TRBV12-4 ASSLGLFGGELF
TRBJ2-3 many TRBV20-1 SATGTTRRDTQY
TRBJ2-5 . TRBV7-9 ASSFRLPVQETQY
TRBJ1-3 many TRBV29-1 SVSRGSGNTIY